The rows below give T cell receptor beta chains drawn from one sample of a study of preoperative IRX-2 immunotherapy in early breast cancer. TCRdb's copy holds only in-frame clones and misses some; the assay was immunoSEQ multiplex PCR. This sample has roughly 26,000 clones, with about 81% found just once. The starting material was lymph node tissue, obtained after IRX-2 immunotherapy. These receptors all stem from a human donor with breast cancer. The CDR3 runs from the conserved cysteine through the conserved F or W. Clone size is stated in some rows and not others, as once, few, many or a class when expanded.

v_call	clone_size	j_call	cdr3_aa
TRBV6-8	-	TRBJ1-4	CASTADSATNEKLFF
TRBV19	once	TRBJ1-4	CASSKGGARRFEKLFF
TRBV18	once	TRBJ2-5	CASSPTSAETQYF
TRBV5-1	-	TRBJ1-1	CASSPGVRETEAFF
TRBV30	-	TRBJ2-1	CAWSTLAGLRNEQFF
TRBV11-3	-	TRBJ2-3	CASSFPGTSGHTDTQYF
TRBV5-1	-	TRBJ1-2	CASSSGTGNYGYTF
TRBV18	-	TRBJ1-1	CASSPAGWGTEAFF
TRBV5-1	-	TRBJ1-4	CASSKNQGATNEKLFF
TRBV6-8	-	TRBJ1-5	CASSYRSNQPQHF
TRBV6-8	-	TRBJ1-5	CASLELGNQPQHF
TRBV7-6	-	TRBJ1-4	CASSVRQGAGEKLFF
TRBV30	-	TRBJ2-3	CAWSVKVAGTDTQYF
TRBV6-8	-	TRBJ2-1	CASSEDGTGGMNEQFF
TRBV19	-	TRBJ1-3	CASSNGASSGNTIYF
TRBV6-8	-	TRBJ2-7	CASSYSQTSGGYEQYF
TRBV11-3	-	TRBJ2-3	CASIQRTGGTDTQYF
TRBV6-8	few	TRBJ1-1	CAISRTGERDTEAFF
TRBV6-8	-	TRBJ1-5	CASRAGTVGPQHF
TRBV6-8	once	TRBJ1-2	CASSYSRAGNYGYTF
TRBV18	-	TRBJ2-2	CASSTTSGGSELFF
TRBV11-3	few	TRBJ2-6	CASSLAGTGANVLTF
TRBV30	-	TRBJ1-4	CAWSPYEKLFF
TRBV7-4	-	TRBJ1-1	CASSFHGDTEAFF
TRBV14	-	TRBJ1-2	CASSQGRSYGYTF
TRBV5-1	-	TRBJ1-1	CASSLGASGQHTEAFF
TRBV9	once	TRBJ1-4	CASSVEGHPEKLFF
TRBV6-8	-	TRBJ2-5	CATRDSSQQTQYF
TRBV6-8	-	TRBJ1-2	CASSGPGPQEGYTF
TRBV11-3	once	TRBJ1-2	CASSLINDWQGKGYTF
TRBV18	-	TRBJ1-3	CASSEGRSSGNTIYF
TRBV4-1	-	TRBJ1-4	CASSQGQGSGEKLFF
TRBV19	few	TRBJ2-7	CASSNGGVNSYEQYF
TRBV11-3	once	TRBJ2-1	CASSPRTGDNEQFF
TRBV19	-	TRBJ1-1	CASSIRGVGNTEAFF
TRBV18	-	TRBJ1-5	CASSPDRGQPQHF
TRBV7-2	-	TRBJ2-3	CASSPLLAGASTDTQYF
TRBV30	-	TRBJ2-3	CAWVLPGTGVEDTQYF
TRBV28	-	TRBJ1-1	CASSPPQGWFTEAFF
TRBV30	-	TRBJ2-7	CAWERYYEQYF
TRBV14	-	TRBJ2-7	CASSEGRGVYEQYF
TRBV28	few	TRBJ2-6	CASKTGTGVSGANVLTF
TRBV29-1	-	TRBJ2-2	CSGRTYTGELFF
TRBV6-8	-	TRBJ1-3	CASTPRQVSGGNTIYF
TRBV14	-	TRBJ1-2	CASSQVRGNGYTF